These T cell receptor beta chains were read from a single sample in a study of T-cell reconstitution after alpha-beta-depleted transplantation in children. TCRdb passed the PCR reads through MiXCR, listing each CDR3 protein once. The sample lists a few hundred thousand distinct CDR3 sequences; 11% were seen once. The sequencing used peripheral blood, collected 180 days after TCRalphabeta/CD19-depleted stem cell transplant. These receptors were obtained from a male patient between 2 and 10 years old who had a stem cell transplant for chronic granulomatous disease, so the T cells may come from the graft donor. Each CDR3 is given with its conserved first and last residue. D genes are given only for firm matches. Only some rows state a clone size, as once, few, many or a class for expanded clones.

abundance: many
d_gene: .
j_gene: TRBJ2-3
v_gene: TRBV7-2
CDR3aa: CASSLSRVADTQYF
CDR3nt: TGTGCCAGCAGCTTAAGTAGGGTGGCAGATACGCAGTATTTT

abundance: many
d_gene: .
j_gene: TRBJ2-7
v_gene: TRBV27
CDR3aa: CASSLGISYEQYF
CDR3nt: TGTGCCAGCAGTTTGGGGATCTCCTACGAGCAGTACTTC

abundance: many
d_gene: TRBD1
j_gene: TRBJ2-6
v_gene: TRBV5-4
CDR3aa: CASSLGQGALRSGANVLTF
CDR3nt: TGTGCCAGCAGCTTGGGGCAGGGGGCGCTTCGCTCTGGGGCCAACGTCCTGACTTTC

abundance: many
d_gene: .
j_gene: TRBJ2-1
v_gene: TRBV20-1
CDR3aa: CSARTPWTVNYNEQFF
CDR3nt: TGCAGTGCTAGAACCCCCTGGACGGTAAACTACAATGAGCAGTTCTTC

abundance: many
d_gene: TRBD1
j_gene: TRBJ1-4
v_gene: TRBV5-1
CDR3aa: CASSWTGGVNEKLFF
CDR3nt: TGCGCCAGCAGCTGGACAGGGGGCGTGAATGAAAAACTGTTTTTT

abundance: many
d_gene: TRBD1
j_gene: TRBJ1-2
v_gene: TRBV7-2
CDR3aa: CASSLSRDRAHGYTF
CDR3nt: TGTGCCAGCAGCTTATCTCGGGACAGGGCACACGGCTACACCTTC

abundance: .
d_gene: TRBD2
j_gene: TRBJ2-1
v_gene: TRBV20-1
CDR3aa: CSATTSGSQAEQFF
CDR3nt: TGCAGTGCTACGACTAGCGGGAGTCAGGCTGAGCAGTTCTTC

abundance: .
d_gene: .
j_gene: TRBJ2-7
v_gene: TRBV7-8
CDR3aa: CASSGRGSSYEQYF
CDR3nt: TGTGCCAGTTCCGGTCGCGGCAGCTCCTACGAGCAGTACTTC

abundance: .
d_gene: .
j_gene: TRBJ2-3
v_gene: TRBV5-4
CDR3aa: CASSTGESGKQYF
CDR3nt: TGTGCCAGCAGCACTGGTGAATCGGGAAAGCAGTATTTT

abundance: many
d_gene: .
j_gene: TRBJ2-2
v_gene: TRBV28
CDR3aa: CASSTGFPGELFF
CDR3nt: TGTGCCAGCAGTACAGGGTTTCCCGGGGAGCTGTTTTTT

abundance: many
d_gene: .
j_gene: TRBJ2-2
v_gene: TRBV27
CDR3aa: CASSPAGVAGELFF
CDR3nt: TGTGCCAGCAGCCCCGCAGGGGTCGCCGGGGAGCTGTTTTTT

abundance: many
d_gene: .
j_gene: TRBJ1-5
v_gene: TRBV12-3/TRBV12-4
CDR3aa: CASSFSGTRHF
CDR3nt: TGTGCCAGCAGTTTTTCAGGGACCAGGCATTTT

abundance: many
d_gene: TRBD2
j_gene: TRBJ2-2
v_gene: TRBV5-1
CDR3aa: CASSLHLAGVTGELFF
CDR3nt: TGCGCCAGCAGCTTGCACCTAGCGGGAGTCACCGGGGAGCTGTTTTTT

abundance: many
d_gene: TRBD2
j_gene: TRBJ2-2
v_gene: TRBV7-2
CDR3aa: CASSVAAGKLTGELFF
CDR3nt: TGTGCCAGCAGCGTGGCAGCGGGGAAACTCACCGGGGAGCTGTTTTTT

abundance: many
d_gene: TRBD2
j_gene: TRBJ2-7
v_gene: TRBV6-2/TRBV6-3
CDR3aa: CASSYSSGGNYEQYF
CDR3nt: TGTGCCAGCAGTTACTCTAGCGGGGGAAACTACGAGCAGTACTTC

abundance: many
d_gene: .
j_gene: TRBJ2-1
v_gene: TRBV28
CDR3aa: CASSPQRAGNNEQFF
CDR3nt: TGTGCCAGCAGTCCTCAGCGGGCTGGTAACAATGAGCAGTTCTTC

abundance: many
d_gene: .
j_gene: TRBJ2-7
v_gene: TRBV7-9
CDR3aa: CASSPDSHEQYF
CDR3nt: TGTGCCAGCAGCCCGGACAGCCACGAGCAGTACTTC

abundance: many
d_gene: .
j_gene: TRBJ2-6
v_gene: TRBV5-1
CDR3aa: CASTQGRSGANVLTF
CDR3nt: TGCGCCAGCACCCAGGGCAGATCTGGGGCCAACGTCCTGACTTTC

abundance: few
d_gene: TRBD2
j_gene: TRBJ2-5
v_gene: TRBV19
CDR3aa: CASSWGGGAQETQYF
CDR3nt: TGTGCCAGTAGCTGGGGGGGGGGAGCGCAAGAGACCCAGTACTTC

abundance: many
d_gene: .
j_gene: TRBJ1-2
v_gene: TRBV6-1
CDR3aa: CASSRDTTGGYTF
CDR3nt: TGTGCCAGCAGTAGAGACACCACTGGAGGCTACACCTTC

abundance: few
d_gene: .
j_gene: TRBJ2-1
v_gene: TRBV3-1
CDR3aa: CASSLYMAGPQVGNEQFF
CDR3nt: TGTGCCAGCAGCCTTTACATGGCGGGACCCCAGGTTGGCAATGAGCAGTTCTTC

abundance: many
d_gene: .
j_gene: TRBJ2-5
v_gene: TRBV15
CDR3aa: CATTGAISGSETQYF
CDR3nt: TGTGCCACCACGGGAGCCATTAGCGGATCTGAGACCCAGTACTTC

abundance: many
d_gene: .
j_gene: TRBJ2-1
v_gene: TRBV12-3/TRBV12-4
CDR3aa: CASIRRGQGSYNEQFF
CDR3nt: TGTGCCAGCATTAGGAGGGGGCAGGGCTCCTACAATGAGCAGTTCTTC

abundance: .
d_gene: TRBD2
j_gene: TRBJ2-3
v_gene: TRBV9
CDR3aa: CASSIGTSGMQDTQYF
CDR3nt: TGTGCCAGCAGCATCGGGACTAGCGGGATGCAAGATACGCAGTATTTT

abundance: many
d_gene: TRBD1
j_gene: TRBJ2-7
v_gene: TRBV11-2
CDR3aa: CASSSRQGKLYEQYF
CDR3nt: TGTGCCAGCAGCTCCAGACAGGGAAAACTCTACGAGCAGTACTTC

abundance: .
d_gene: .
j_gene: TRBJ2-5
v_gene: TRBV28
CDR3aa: CASSRGQLPQYF
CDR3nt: TGTGCCAGCAGCCGAGGACAGTTGCCCCAGTACTTC

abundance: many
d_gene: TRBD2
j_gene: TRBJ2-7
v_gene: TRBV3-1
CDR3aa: CASSQLLAGFYEQYF
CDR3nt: TGTGCCAGCAGCCAGCTACTAGCGGGTTTCTACGAGCAGTACTTC

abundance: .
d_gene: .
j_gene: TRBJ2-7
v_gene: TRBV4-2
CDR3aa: CASSQEQGLSYEEYF
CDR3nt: TGTGCCAGCAGCCAAGAACAGGGCCTCTCCTACGAGGAGTACTTC

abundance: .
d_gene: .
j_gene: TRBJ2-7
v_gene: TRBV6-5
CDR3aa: CASSYSWDLTSYEQYF
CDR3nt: TGTGCCAGCAGTTACTCTTGGGACCTTACTTCCTACGAGCAGTACTTC

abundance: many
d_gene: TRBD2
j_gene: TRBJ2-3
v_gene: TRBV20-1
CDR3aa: CSATGLAGKGTQYF
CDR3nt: TGCAGTGCGACAGGACTAGCGGGAAAGGGTACGCAGTATTTT

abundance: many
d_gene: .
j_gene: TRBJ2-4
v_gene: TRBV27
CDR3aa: CASGSGLAKNIQYF
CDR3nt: TGTGCCAGCGGGTCGGGGCTAGCCAAAAACATTCAGTACTTC

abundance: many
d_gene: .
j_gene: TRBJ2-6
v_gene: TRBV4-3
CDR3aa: CASSQGHFSGANVLTF
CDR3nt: TGCGCCAGCAGCCAAGGTCATTTCTCTGGGGCCAACGTCCTGACTTTC

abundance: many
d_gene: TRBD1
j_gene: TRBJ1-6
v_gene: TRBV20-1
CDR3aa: CSARPGQGNSPLHF
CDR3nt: TGCAGTGCTAGACCCGGACAGGGTAATTCACCCCTCCACTTT

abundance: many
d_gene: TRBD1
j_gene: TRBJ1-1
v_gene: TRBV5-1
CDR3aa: CASSLSPGGEGTEAFF
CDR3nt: TGCGCCAGCAGCTTGTCCCCAGGGGGCGAGGGCACTGAAGCTTTCTTT

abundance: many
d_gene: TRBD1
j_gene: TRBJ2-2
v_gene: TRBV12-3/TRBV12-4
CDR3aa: CASRPGQANTGELFF
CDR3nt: TGTGCCAGCAGACCGGGACAGGCGAACACCGGGGAGCTGTTTTTT

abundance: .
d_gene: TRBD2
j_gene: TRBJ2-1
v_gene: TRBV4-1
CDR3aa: CASSLGLAFNEQFF
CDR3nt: TGCGCCAGCAGCCTAGGACTAGCTTTCAATGAGCAGTTCTTC

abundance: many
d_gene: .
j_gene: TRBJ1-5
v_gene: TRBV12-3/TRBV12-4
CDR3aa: CASSLGQALVHPQHF
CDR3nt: TGTGCCAGCAGTTTAGGGCAGGCCCTCGTTCATCCCCAGCATTTT

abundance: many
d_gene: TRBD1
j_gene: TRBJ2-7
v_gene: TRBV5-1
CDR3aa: CASSSGTGAYEQYF
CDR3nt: TGCGCCAGCAGTTCCGGGACAGGGGCCTACGAGCAGTACTTC

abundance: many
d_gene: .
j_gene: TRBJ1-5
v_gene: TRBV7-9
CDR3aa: CASSPTSRGEGNQPQHF
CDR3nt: TGTGCCAGCAGCCCTACTTCTCGGGGGGAAGGTAATCAGCCCCAGCATTTT

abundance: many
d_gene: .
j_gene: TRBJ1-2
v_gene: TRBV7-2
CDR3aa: CASSLQDNYGYTF
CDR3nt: TGTGCCAGCAGCTTACAGGATAACTATGGCTACACCTTC

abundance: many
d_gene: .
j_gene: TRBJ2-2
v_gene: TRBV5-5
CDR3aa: CASLSPGATGELFF
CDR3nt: TGTGCCAGCCTGTCCCCAGGGGCGACCGGGGAGCTGTTTTTT